This T cell receptor (beta chain) was recorded in a study of blood T cell repertoires in COVID-19. Participants were aged 18 to 89 years, lived in 20 to 30 US areas, and enrolled virtually. Libraries were prepared by immunoSEQ multiplex PCR; TCRdb keeps only in-frame clonotypes and omits some of them. The table lists around 320,000 clones, over 85% of them singletons. This clone has a single count. This same CDR3 is encoded by further DNA sequences in the sample. The V gene's germline CDR1 is SGHRS and CDR2 YFSETQ. The CDR3 contains 17 residues. Trimming removed 0 bases from V and 2 bases from J; junction bases left unmatched: 6.

The sample was PBMCs or T cells enriched from blood (not recorded which). This receptor was taken from a woman in her forties or fifties who had been exposed to COVID-19. V is TRBV5-1 and J is TRBJ2-5, with 11 bases lining up with TRBD2. CDR3 sequence reads: CASSLALAGGPQETQYF. The CDR3 DNA reads as TGCGCCAGCAGCTTGGCCCTAGCGGGGGGCCCTCAAGAGACCCAGTACTTC.